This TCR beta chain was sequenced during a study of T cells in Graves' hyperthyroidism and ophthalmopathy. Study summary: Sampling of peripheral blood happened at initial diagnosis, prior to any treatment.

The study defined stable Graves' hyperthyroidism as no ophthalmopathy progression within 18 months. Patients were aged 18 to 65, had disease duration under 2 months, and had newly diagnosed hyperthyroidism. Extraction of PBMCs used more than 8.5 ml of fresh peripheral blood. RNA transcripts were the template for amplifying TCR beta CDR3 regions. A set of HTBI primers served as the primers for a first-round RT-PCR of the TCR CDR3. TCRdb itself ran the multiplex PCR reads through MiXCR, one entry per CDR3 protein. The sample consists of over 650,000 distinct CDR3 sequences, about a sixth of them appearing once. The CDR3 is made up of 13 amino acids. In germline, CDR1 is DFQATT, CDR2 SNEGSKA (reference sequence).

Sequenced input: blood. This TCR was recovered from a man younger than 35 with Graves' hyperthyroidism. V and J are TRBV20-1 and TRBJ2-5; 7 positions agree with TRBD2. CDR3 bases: TGCAGGCGGGAGCTACCGGGGGGAGAGACCCAGTACTTC. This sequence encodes CRRELPGGETQYF.